This T cell receptor beta chain was sequenced for a study of T cell changes during pregnancy in multiple sclerosis. Only in-frame clones appear in the TCRdb table, and some are missing; sequencing was by immunoSEQ multiplex PCR. The sample holds around 65,000 clones, roughly nine tenths seen once. The clonotype was recovered from a female donor in good health, enrolled as a control in a pregnancy study. The input for sequencing was peripheral blood, taken in the first trimester of pregnancy.

Here the CDR3 reads CASSPPGLAGGPEQYF. The CDR3 region has the DNA TGTGCCAGCAGTCCTCCGGGACTAGCGGGAGGGCCCGAGCAGTACTTC. The chain employs TRBV28 and TRBJ2-7; TRBD2 matches 16 bases. There are 16 residues in the CDR3. Germline assignment: CDR1 MDHEN and CDR2 SYDVKM. V lost 5 bases and J lost 6; bases outside the gene matches: 7.